A single sample is the source of the 25 T cell receptor beta chains below, sequenced in a study of immune cell composition in non-small cell lung cancer. Generated by immunoSEQ multiplex PCR, the TCRdb table keeps only in-frame clones and is missing some. The table records approximately 3,800 clones, 70% to 80% of them present only once. Sequencing used lung tumor tissue. The source is a human donor with non-small cell lung cancer.

The chain combines TRBV6-6 with TRBJ1-2, with 8 bases lining up with TRBD1. Trimming at V came to 5 bases and at J to 4 bases, leaving 9 bases not matched to a gene. Germline V gene data show CDR1 as MNHNY and CDR2 as SVGAGI (reference sequence). The CDR3 totals 15 residues. The CDR3 DNA sequence: TGTGCCAGCAGTACGCGGACAGGGAGAGTCTATGGCTACACCTTC. The encoded protein is CASSTRTGRVYGYTF.

The gene calls are TRBV11-2 and TRBJ1-1; 7 bases are shared with TRBD1. The CDR3 spans 15 residues. The trim removed 5 bases at V and 0 bases at J, leaving 6 bases unmatched. Germline V lookup: CDR1 SGHAT, CDR2 FQNNGV. CDR3 protein: CASSLLTGLNTEAFF. In DNA form, the CDR3 reads TGTGCCAGCAGCCTTTTGACAGGGCTGAACACTGAAGCTTTCTTT.

The chain carries TRBV18 and TRBJ2-5, with TRBD1 matching 10 bases. The CDR3 has 15 amino acids. J gave up 3 bases and V 3 bases, and 4 bases lay outside the gene matches. From germline, CDR1 is KGHSH and CDR2 LQKENI. The CDR3 sequence is CASSPRTGGEETQYF. The CDR3 DNA is TGTGCCAGCTCACCCCGGACAGGGGGGGAAGAGACCCAGTACTTC.

The chain is built from TRBV7-9 and TRBJ1-1; perhaps TRBD1 as D (5 bases). Per germline, CDR1 SEHNR and CDR2 FQNEAQ (reference sequence). Trimming pared 5 bases from V and 7 bases from J, leaving 17 bases between. The CDR3 extends over 14 amino acids. CDR3 residues: CASSRPGGSVEAFF. The CDR3 region has the DNA TGTGCCAGCAGCCGCCCGGGGGGGAGTGTTGAAGCTTTCTTT.

The sample holds a few counts of this clone. The chain joins TRBV27 to TRBJ2-1; D might be TRBD2 (5 bases). In germline, CDR1 is MNHEY, CDR2 SMNVEV (reference sequence). The CDR3 extends over 12 amino acids. The germline V and J ends were trimmed by 6 bases and 9 bases, with 12 bases remaining between them. DNA of the CDR3: TGTGCCAGCAGGCTTGGGCGGGTTGAGCAGTTCTTC. Translation: CASRLGRVEQFF.

This clone was observed a few times. The chain carries TRBV14 and TRBJ2-3; 7 bases are a match to TRBD2. With V trimmed by 1 base and J by 8 bases, 18 bases remained unmatched. The CDR3 is made up of 18 amino acids. Germline CDR1 SGHDN, CDR2 FVKESK. CDR3 coding DNA: TGTGCCAGCAGCCAAGGTGCAGCGGGACTCTACTCCTCAGTTACGCAGTATTTT. This sequence encodes CASSQGAAGLYSSVTQYF.

The rearrangement joins TRBV10-3 to TRBJ2-3, with 8 bases lining up with TRBD2. The germline gives CDR1 ENHRY, CDR2 SYGVKD. The CDR3 has 15 amino acids. Trimming took 4 bases from V and 2 from J; bases not matched to a gene: 5. The CDR3: CAISGREVYTDTQYF. Here the CDR3 DNA reads TGTGCCATCAGTGGGCGGGAGGTTTACACAGATACGCAGTATTTT.

The chain is built from TRBV5-6 and TRBJ2-3, with D perhaps TRBD1 (6 bases). V lost 2 bases, J lost 2 bases, and 9 bases lay in between. The CDR3 has 14 amino acids. Germline V CDR1 and CDR2: SGHDT, YYEEEE. DNA of the CDR3: TGTGCCAGCAGCTTTGACAGGCCCACAGATACGCAGTATTTT. It yields the protein CASSFDRPTDTQYF.

Only a few counts were recorded for this clone. The chain joins TRBV6-5 to TRBJ1-2, with TRBD1 as a possible D gene (5 bases). CDR3 length: 12 residues. Germline assignment: CDR1 MNHEY and CDR2 SVGAGI. Deletions cut 4 bases from V and 5 bases from J, with 8 bases between. CDR3 nucleotides: TGTGCCAGCAGTTCCCAGGGTTATGGCTACACCTTC. It yields the protein CASSSQGYGYTF.

The CDR3 spells CSVGQGPGTDTQYF. The CDR3, as DNA: TGCAGCGTTGGGCAGGGCCCCGGCACAGATACGCAGTATTTT. V gene TRBV29-1 combines with J gene TRBJ2-3; D might be TRBD1 (5 bases). The germline V and J ends were trimmed by 4 bases and 1 base, with 12 bases remaining between them. Looked up from germline, CDR1 is SQVTM and CDR2 is ANQGSEA. The CDR3 loop spans 14 amino acids.

The chain has TRBV7-9 and TRBJ2-1; 7 bases are a match to TRBD1. The V gene's germline CDR1 is SEHNR and CDR2 FQNEAQ (reference sequence). Trimming took 2 bases from V and 7 from J; bases not matched to a gene: 8. The CDR3 totals 15 residues. CDR3 nucleotides: TGTGCCAGCAGCTTATTAGGGACAGCAAAAAATGAGCAGTTCTTC. As protein: CASSLLGTAKNEQFF.

This clone is classed as large. The chain carries TRBV7-8 and TRBJ2-7; weak D call: TRBD1 (6 bases). The CDR3 covers 12 residues. Germline lookup yields CDR1 SGHVS and CDR2 FQNEAQ. Trimming left V 7 bases short and J 3 bases short, with 10 bases between. CDR3 loop: CASTSGDYEQYF. The CDR3 DNA reads TGTGCCAGCACCTCAGGGGACTACGAGCAGTACTTC.

In regard to this clone: The junction shows a germline mismatch at one end, possibly a read error. The same CDR3 is also encoded by other DNA sequences in this sample. The CDR3 loop is CASSSGRNYGYTF. The CDR3 nucleotides read TGCGCCAGCAGCTCGGGAAGAAACTATGGCTACACCTTC. The V and J genes are TRBV7-9 and TRBJ1-2; no reliable D call. CDR3 length equals 13 residues. The germline V gene encodes CDR1 SEHNR and CDR2 FQNEAQ (reference sequence). Complete variable domain (other parts from reference TRBV7-9 and TRBJ1-2): DTGVSQNPRHKITKRGQNVTFRCDPISEHNRLYWYRQTLGQGPEFLTYFQNEAQLEKSRLLSDRFSAERPKGSFSTLEIQRTEQGDSAMYLCASSSGRNYGYTFGSGTRLTVV.

The table lists this clone with a few counts. This rearrangement joins TRBV7-3 to TRBJ2-7, with 8 bases that match TRBD1. The V gene's germline CDR1 is SGHTA and CDR2 FQGTGA. The CDR3 spans 15 residues. The ends lost 2 bases at V and 3 bases at J; junction bases unmatched: 6. This CDR3 is CASSLGTGPGYEQYF. The CDR3 region has the DNA TGTGCCAGCAGCTTAGGGACAGGCCCCGGCTACGAGCAGTACTTC.

This clone has a handful of counts. Written as DNA, the CDR3 is TGTGCCAGCAGTTCGGACAGGGGCCTTGTGGGGGACCAGTACTTC. Its protein product is CASSSDRGLVGDQYF. This chain uses TRBV27 with TRBJ2-5; 9 bases align to TRBD1. The V gene end was trimmed by 4 bases and the J gene end by 10 bases; junction bases not matched to a gene: 13. Germline-derived CDR1 and CDR2 are MNHEY and SMNVEV (reference sequence). The CDR3 sequence is 15 residues long.

The chain links TRBV28 to TRBJ2-2, with 7 bases matching TRBD1. Germline loops: CDR1 MDHEN, CDR2 SYDVKM. Unmatched junction bases numbered 3, after V lost 7 bases and J lost 1 base. This CDR3 is 14 amino acids long. For the CDR3, the DNA is TGTGCCAGCATAAGGACAGGGAACACCGGGGAGCTGTTTTTT. This translates into CASIRTGNTGELFF.

The rearrangement joins TRBV27 to TRBJ2-7; D is possibly TRBD2 (5 bases). The CDR3 covers 14 residues. Germline V gene lookup returns CDR1 MNHEY and CDR2 SMNVEV (reference sequence). Trimming removed 6 bases at V and 7 bases at J, with 19 bases between. The CDR3 loop is CASRATTDNGEQYF. The DNA for the CDR3 is TGTGCCAGCAGAGCGACTACCGACAATGGGGAGCAGTACTTC.

The chain combines TRBV19 with TRBJ1-5; D unresolved. The CDR3 runs 19 residues. Germline lookup yields CDR1 LNHDA and CDR2 SQIVND (reference sequence). Trimming removed 6 bases at V and 0 bases at J, with 24 bases between. CDR3 sequence (DNA): TGTGCCAGTAGCCGGGATGGCCCATCTAATTTTAATAGCAATCAGCCCCAGCATTTT. This encodes CASSRDGPSNFNSNQPQHF.

The rearrangement uses TRBV11-1 and TRBJ2-2; a weak D match, TRBD1 (5 bases). Germline V gene data show CDR1 as SGHAT and CDR2 as FQDESV (reference sequence). The V end was cut by 4 bases, the J end by 1 base, with 10 bases between. There are 15 residues in the CDR3. Written as DNA, the CDR3 is TGTGCCAGCAGCTCGATCGGACAGAACACCGGGGAGCTGTTTTTT. Its protein is CASSSIGQNTGELFF.

The V gene is TRBV18, the J gene TRBJ2-7; 7 nucleotides align to TRBD2. V shed 3 bases, J shed 2 bases, and the junction held 4 bases outside the gene matches. Germline V lookup: CDR1 KGHSH, CDR2 LQKENI. The CDR3 contains 14 residues. The CDR3 coding sequence is TGTGCCAGCTCACCGTCGGGGAGGGCCTACGAGCAGTACTTC. As protein: CASSPSGRAYEQYF.

The rearrangement joins TRBV29-1 to TRBJ2-5; 12 nucleotides agree with TRBD2. The CDR3 runs 16 residues. The V gene's germline CDR1 is SQVTM and CDR2 ANQGSEA. Trimming at V came to 6 bases and at J to 6 bases, leaving 14 bases not matched to a gene. As DNA, the CDR3 is TGCAGCGTCCTTCCCCCGACTAGCGGGAGAGGAAAGACCCAGTACTTC. It translates to CSVLPPTSGRGKTQYF.

The genes are TRBV19 and TRBJ1-5; 7 positions agree with TRBD1. Per germline, CDR1 LNHDA and CDR2 SQIVND (reference sequence). CDR3 length: 16 amino acids. The V gene end was trimmed by 4 bases and the J gene end by 1 base; junction bases not matched to a gene: 7. Here the CDR3 DNA reads TGTGCCAGTAGTAAAAGACAGGGTGGGAGCAATCAGCCCCAGCATTTT. This translates into CASSKRQGGSNQPQHF.

The rearrangement uses TRBV10-1 and TRBJ2-3; 11 bases match TRBD2. Trimming at V came to 6 bases and at J to 6 bases, leaving 11 bases not matched to a gene. The CDR3 runs to 16 residues. Per the germline V gene, CDR1 is WNHNN and CDR2 is SYGVQD (reference sequence). CDR3 residues: CASSVGTSGSRDTQYF. The CDR3 DNA reads TGCGCCAGCAGCGTCGGGACTAGCGGTTCCCGTGATACGCAGTATTTT.

This chain joins TRBV20-1 and TRBJ1-2, with unresolved D. The V gene's germline CDR1 is DFQATT and CDR2 SNEGSKA (reference sequence). This CDR3 spans 11 amino acids. Trimming removed 0 bases at V and 8 bases at J, with 7 bases between. CDR3 nucleotides: TGCAGTGCTAGAGATTCGAGGGGCTACACCTTC. Encoded protein: CSARDSRGYTF.

This clone was seen a few times. V gene TRBV29-1 combines with J gene TRBJ1-1; D is ambiguous. V lost 7 bases and J 1 base, leaving 13 bases between the germline ends. Germline CDR1 is SQVTM and CDR2 is ANQGSEA. This CDR3 has 13 residues. The CDR3 nucleotides read TGCAGCGCGACTGCGACGGCGAACACTGAAGCTTTCTTT. Amino acids: CSATATANTEAFF.